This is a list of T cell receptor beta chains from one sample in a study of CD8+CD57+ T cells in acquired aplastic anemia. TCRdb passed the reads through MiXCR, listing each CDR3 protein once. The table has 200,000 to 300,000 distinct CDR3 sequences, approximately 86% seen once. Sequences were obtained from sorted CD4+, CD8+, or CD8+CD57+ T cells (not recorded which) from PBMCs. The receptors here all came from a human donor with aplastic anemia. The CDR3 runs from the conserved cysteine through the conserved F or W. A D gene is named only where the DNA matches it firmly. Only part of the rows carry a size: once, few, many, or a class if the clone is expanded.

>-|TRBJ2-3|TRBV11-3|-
CASSHWVIHTQYF
TGTGCCAGCAGCCACTGGGTTATTCATACGCAGTATTTT
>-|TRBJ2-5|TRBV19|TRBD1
CATSRGSGLGTQYF
TGTGCCACCAGCAGGGGGTCGGGGCTAGGTACGCAGTACTTC
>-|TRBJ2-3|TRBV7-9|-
CAGRVAREPHNQWF
TGTGCCGGACGGGTGGCTAGAGAGCCCCATAACCAGTGGTTT
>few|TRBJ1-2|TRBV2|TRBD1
CASSGDPDRAYGYTF
TGTGCCAGCAGTGGGGACCCGGACAGGGCCTATGGCTACACCTTC
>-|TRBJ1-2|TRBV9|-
CASRQALAGHYTF
TGCGCCAGCAGACAAGCCCTTGCAGGTCACTACACCTTC
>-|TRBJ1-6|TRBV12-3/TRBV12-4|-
CASNLIWVSGVSPLHF
TGTGCCAGCAACCTTATATGGGTTAGTGGGGTTTCACCCCTCCACTTT
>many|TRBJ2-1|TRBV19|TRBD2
CASSNPTSGHYNEQFF
TGTGCCAGTAGCAACCCAACTAGCGGACACTACAATGAGCAGTTCTTC
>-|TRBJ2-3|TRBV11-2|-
CASSTSSGHTQYF
TGTGCCAGCAGCACGTCGTCAGGGCATACGCAGTATTTT
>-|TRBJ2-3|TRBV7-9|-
CASSFARGRDREDF
TGTGCCAGCAGCTTTGCGAGAGGCCGCGATAGGGAGGATTTT
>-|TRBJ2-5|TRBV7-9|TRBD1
CASSRARTGALETF
TGTGCCAGCAGCAGAGCCCGGACAGGAGCTCTGGAAACATTC
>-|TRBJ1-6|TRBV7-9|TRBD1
CASSSGTGFYNSPLHF
TGTGCCAGCAGCTCCGGGACAGGATTCTATAATTCACCCCTCCACTTT
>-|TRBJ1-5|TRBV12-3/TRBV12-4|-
CASSQSSGGYYNEPQHF
TGTGCCAGCAGTCAGTCTAGTGGGGGATACTACAATGAGCCCCAGCATTTT